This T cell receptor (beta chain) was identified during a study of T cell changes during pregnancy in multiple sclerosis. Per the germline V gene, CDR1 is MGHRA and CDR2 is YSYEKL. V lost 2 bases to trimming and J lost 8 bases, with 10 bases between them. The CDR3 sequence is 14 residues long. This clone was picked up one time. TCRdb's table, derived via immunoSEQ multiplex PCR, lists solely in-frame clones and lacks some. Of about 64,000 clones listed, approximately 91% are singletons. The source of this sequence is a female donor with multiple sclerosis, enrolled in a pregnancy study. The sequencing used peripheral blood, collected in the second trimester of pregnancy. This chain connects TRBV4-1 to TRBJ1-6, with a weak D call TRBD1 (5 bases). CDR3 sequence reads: CASSQRGEDSPLHF. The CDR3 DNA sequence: TGCGCCAGCAGCCAACGGGGGGAGGATTCACCCCTCCACTTT.